The 21 T cell receptor beta chains listed next were all sequenced from one sample in a study of cytomegalovirus exposure and HLA in healthy donors. This table comes from immunoSEQ multiplex PCR, and its TCRdb copy is limited to in-frame clones, with some not included. The sample has fewer than 200,000 clones, roughly 89% seen once; the top ten hold 4% to 4.5%. What was sequenced was PBMCs. These receptors were collected from a young man in good health and CMV-seropositive.

The count of this clone is one. In nucleotides, the CDR3 is TGTGCCAGCAGCTTTTATCGGGGGGCTGGGGCCAACGTCCTGACTTTC. This translates into CASSFYRGAGANVLTF. The V call is TRBV11-2, the J call TRBJ2-6, with 7 positions matching TRBD2. Germline lookup yields CDR1 SGHAT and CDR2 FQNNGV. V lost 3 bases, J lost 2 bases, and 4 bases stayed unmatched. The length of the CDR3 is 16 residues.

The chain carries TRBV4-2 and TRBJ2-1, with 10 bases fitting TRBD2. Trimming removed 0 bases from V and 7 bases from J; junction bases left unmatched: 12. The CDR3 is made up of 18 amino acids. Germline V gives CDR1 LGHNA, CDR2 YNFKEQ. In DNA, the CDR3 is TGTGCCAGCAGCCAAGAGGGAAATCTAGCGGGAGTATGGAATGAGCAGTTCTTC. Encoded protein: CASSQEGNLAGVWNEQFF.

This sequence joins TRBV5-6 and TRBJ2-3; TRBD1 aligns across 7 bases. Trimming removed 6 bases from V and 4 bases from J; junction bases left unmatched: 11. This CDR3 has 15 amino acids. Germline V gene data show CDR1 as SGHDT and CDR2 as YYEEEE. The DNA for the CDR3 is TGTGCCAGCACCACGGTAGGGGGCTGGGCAGATACGCAGTATTTT. Translated, it gives CASTTVGGWADTQYF.

The table lists this clone with a count of one. This chain links TRBV6-6 with TRBJ2-1, with 13 bases lining up with TRBD2. The CDR3 has 16 amino acids. Germline CDR1 is MNHNY and CDR2 is SVGAGI (reference sequence). With 4 bases clipped from V and 4 bases from J, the junction kept 4 bases outside the gene matches. The CDR3 loop reads CASSSGTSGNYNEQFF. The DNA of the CDR3 is TGTGCCAGCAGTTCGGGGACTAGCGGGAATTACAATGAGCAGTTCTTC.

The chain carries TRBV7-8 and TRBJ2-7, with a possible D match to TRBD2 (5 bases). Germline V gene sequence: CDR1 SGHVS, CDR2 FQNEAQ. V was shortened by 3 bases and J by 3 bases, with 12 bases between the two germline ends. CDR3 length equals 14 residues. The CDR3 DNA reads TGTGCCAGCAGCTTGAGCCCCGGGGTCTACGAGCAGTACTTC. Protein product: CASSLSPGVYEQYF.

The genes are TRBV9 and TRBJ2-3, with 7 positions matching TRBD2. CDR3 length equals 17 residues. The V gene end was trimmed by 0 bases and the J gene end by 2 bases; junction bases not matched to a gene: 9. Per germline, CDR1 SGDLS and CDR2 YYNGEE. The CDR3 DNA reads as TGTGCCAGCAGCGTAGGGGGCGGGAGAGGGGTCACAGATACGCAGTATTTT. Its protein is CASSVGGGRGVTDTQYF.

This rearrangement joins TRBV6-6 to TRBJ2-1; 7 bases fit TRBD2. CDR3 size: 15 residues. Germline V lookup: CDR1 MNHNY, CDR2 SVGAGI (reference sequence). With 0 bases clipped from V and 9 bases from J, the junction kept 8 bases outside the gene matches. In DNA, the CDR3 is TGTGCCAGCAGTTACTCTGGGGAGGGGACGGGTGAGCAGTTCTTC. It is translated as CASSYSGEGTGEQFF.

The chain links TRBV6-5 to TRBJ1-1; D is possibly TRBD1 (5 bases). The CDR3 length is 13 residues. V lost 2 bases, J lost 6 bases, and 10 bases lay in between. Germline lookup yields CDR1 MNHEY and CDR2 SVGAGI. The CDR3, as DNA: TGTGCCAGCAGTTACGGGAGGGGCTCTGAAGCTTTCTTT. This gives the protein CASSYGRGSEAFF.

The rearrangement joins TRBV5-1 to TRBJ2-7; 10 bases line up with TRBD2. The CDR3 covers 16 residues. The V gene end was trimmed by 0 bases and the J gene end by 2 bases; junction bases not matched to a gene: 5. Germline CDR1 is SGHRS and CDR2 is YFSETQ. The CDR3 nucleotides read TGCGCCAGCAGCTTGGCTGCACTAGCGGGAACCTACGAGCAGTACTTC. This encodes CASSLAALAGTYEQYF.

This chain uses TRBV5-4 with TRBJ2-2, with TRBD1 matching 8 bases. The germline gives CDR1 SGHNT, CDR2 YYREEE (reference sequence). The CDR3 is made up of 15 amino acids. Germline trimming cut 5 bases from V and 1 base from J; bases unmatched to any gene: 4. CDR3: CASSRQGMNTGELFF. The CDR3, as DNA: TGTGCCAGCAGTCGACAGGGGATGAACACCGGGGAGCTGTTTTTT.

The gene calls are TRBV21-1 and TRBJ2-1; the tabulated D call, TRBD2, remains unverified against the DNA. TRBV21-1 is noted as a pseudogene. The CDR3 contains 17 residues. The CDR3 region is CASSRRSGLAVYNEQFF. CDR3 nucleotides: TGTGCCAGCAGCCGCCGCTCGGGACTAGCGGTGTACAATGAGCAGTTCTTC.

This clone was detected only a few times. The V call is TRBV7-9, the J call TRBJ1-5, with TRBD1 as a possible D gene (5 bases). Germline V CDR1 and CDR2: SEHNR, FQNEAQ (reference sequence). Deletions cut 1 base from V and 7 bases from J, with 14 bases between. The CDR3 has 15 residues. The CDR3 coding sequence is TGTGCCAGCAGCTTAGGAGCAGGGACTGAGCAGCCCCAGCATTTT. Translation: CASSLGAGTEQPQHF.

The chain is built from TRBV21-1 and TRBJ2-7; TRBD1, as called in the table, went unchecked against the DNA. TRBV21-1 is given as a pseudogene. There are 13 residues in the CDR3. CDR3 nucleotide sequence: TGTGCCAGCAGGGACAGGAACTCCTACGAGCAGTACTTC. Residues: CASRDRNSYEQYF.

This clone was counted between two and nine times. The V and J genes are TRBV7-2 and TRBJ2-7; tentative D call: TRBD1 (6 bases). In germline, CDR1 is SGHTA, CDR2 FQGNSA. This CDR3 comprises 13 residues. V gave up 2 bases and J gave up 7 bases, with 12 bases separating them. The CDR3 nucleotides are TGTGCCAGCAGCTTATTGGGGGCGGGTGAGCAGTACTTC. Translation gives CASSLLGAGEQYF.

This clone has a single count. The chain employs TRBV5-4 and TRBJ1-4; D is possibly TRBD1 (5 bases). Trimming stripped 0 bases from V and 11 bases from J, with 14 bases between. The V gene's germline CDR1 is SGHNT and CDR2 YYREEE (reference sequence). This CDR3 has 14 residues. The CDR3 DNA reads as TGTGCCAGCAGCTTGGTACCAGGGTTCGATAAACTGTTTTTT. Protein: CASSLVPGFDKLFF.

Details on this clone: One junction end disagrees with the germline gene, perhaps due to a read error. The J gene is TRBJ2-3, the V gene TRBV5-4, with 9 bases fitting TRBD2. Per the germline V gene, CDR1 is SGHNT and CDR2 is YYREEE (reference sequence). This CDR3 is 15 amino acids long. CDR3 DNA sequence: TGTGCCAGCAGCTTGGTGGGGACTAGCAGAGATACGCAGTATTTT. Protein product: CASSLVGTSRDTQYF.

The CDR3 spells CASRNTGRSYNEQFF. CDR3 sequence (DNA): TGTGCCAGCAGAAATACAGGTCGCTCCTACAATGAGCAGTTCTTC. V and J are TRBV6-5 and TRBJ2-1, with D possibly matching TRBD1 (5 bases). CDR3 length: 15 residues. V was clipped by 6 bases and J by 0 bases, with 12 bases between them. Germline CDR1 reads MNHEY; CDR2 reads SVGAGI.

V and J are TRBV5-4 and TRBJ1-5; D is unresolved. The CDR3 covers 13 residues. V was clipped by 2 bases and J by 4 bases, with 7 bases between them. Germline values: CDR1 SGHNT, CDR2 YYREEE (reference sequence). The CDR3 here is CASSLDTNQPQHF. The DNA for the CDR3 is TGTGCCAGCAGCTTAGACACTAATCAGCCCCAGCATTTT. The full variable domain, with the rest looked up from reference TRBV5-4 and TRBJ1-5, is ETGVTQSPTHLIKTRGQQVTLRCSSQSGHNTVSWYQQALGQGPQFIFQYYREEENGRGNFPPRFSGLQFPNYSSELNVNALELDDSALYLCASSLDTNQPQHFGDGTRLSIL.

The chain is built from TRBV9 and TRBJ2-3, with D perhaps TRBD1 (6 bases). CDR1 is SGDLS, CDR2 YYNGEE, per germline. V lost 0 bases and J 3 bases, leaving 14 bases between the germline ends. There are 16 residues in the CDR3. The CDR3: CASSVGGGTRTDTQYF. Here the CDR3 DNA reads TGTGCCAGCAGCGTAGGAGGGGGAACTCGAACAGATACGCAGTATTTT.

The chain uses TRBV2 and TRBJ2-7, with TRBD2 matching 14 bases. The CDR3 spans 16 residues. Per germline, CDR1 SNHLY and CDR2 FYNNEI. V gave up 3 bases and J gave up 4 bases; unmatched junction bases: 5. CDR3 residues: CASSDPGLAGAYEQYF. The CDR3 nucleotides read TGTGCCAGCAGTGACCCGGGACTAGCGGGAGCGTACGAGCAGTACTTC.

This chain connects TRBV9 to TRBJ1-1, with D maybe TRBD1 (6 bases). V lost 0 bases and J 5 bases, leaving 11 bases between the germline ends. This CDR3 contains 14 residues. CDR1 is SGDLS and CDR2 is YYNGEE in the germline V gene. CDR3 protein: CASSVVGGVTEAFF. CDR3 bases: TGTGCCAGCAGCGTAGTAGGGGGGGTAACTGAAGCTTTCTTT.